The 24 T cell receptor beta chains presented below share a single source sample, sequenced in a study of T cell clonality in common variable immunodeficiency. Assay: immunoSEQ multiplex PCR; the TCRdb copy retains only in-frame clones and omits some. The sample shows around 40,000 clones, no singletons; the ten largest hold roughly 2.1%. The sample was peripheral blood mononuclear cells. Receptors originate from a person aged 18 to 75 in good health.

With regard to this clone: The read ends 3 residues before the CDR3 terminus; that terminus is restored from the germline J gene. The V gene is TRBV5-1, the J gene TRBJ2-1, with D possibly being TRBD1 (6 bases). The CDR3 is made up of 16 amino acids. V gave up 0 bases and J gave up 8 bases, with 18 bases separating them. Germline-derived CDR1 and CDR2 are SGHRS and YFSETQ. The CDR3: CASSLGDNPIFDEQFF. CDR3 DNA (partial): TGCGCCAGCAGCTTGGGGGACAACCCAATCTTTGATGAG. The whole variable domain, remainder taken from reference TRBV5-1 and TRBJ2-1, is KAGVTQTPRYLIKTRGQQVTLSCSPISGHRSVSWYQQTPGQGLQFLFEYFSETQRNKGNFPGRFSGRQFSNSRSEMNVSTLELGDSALYLCASSLGDNPIFDEQFFGPGTRLTVL.

Concerning this clone: This may come from a read error, since a much larger clone is one base off. The observed sequence ends 3 residues before the CDR3 terminus, with the missing tail filled in from the germline J gene. In the same sample, other DNA sequences code for this CDR3. V usage is TRBV11-2 and J usage is TRBJ1-5; unclear D gene. In germline, CDR1 is SGHAT, CDR2 FQNNGV. The CDR3 consists of 12 residues. Trimming shortened V by 6 bases and J by 4 bases, and 7 bases separated the two germline ends. CDR3 region: CASSRVNQPQHF. CDR3 bases read: TGTGCCAGCAGTCGGGTGAATCAGCCC.

The sample holds a few counts of this clone. The read ends 3 residues early relative to the CDR3; the germline J gene fills the gap. The V gene is TRBV18, the J gene TRBJ2-2; D uncertain. CDR1 is KGHSH, CDR2 LQKENI, per germline. The CDR3 has 13 amino acids. The sequenced part of the CDR3 DNA is TGTGCCAGCTCACTCAAGGCAGGTGAAAAG. Protein: CASSLKAGEK. The whole CDR3 protein reads CASSLKAGEKLFF.

Ten or more counts support this clone. The read is 3 residues too short to cover the CDR3 end, so that end is filled in from the germline J gene. V usage is TRBV20-1 and J usage is TRBJ1-1, with a weak D call TRBD1 (5 bases). Germline lookup yields CDR1 DFQATT and CDR2 SNEGSKA (reference sequence). The CDR3 is 13 amino acids. The V end was cut by 1 base, the J end by 4 bases, with 10 bases between. CDR3 loop: CSARVSGSTEAFF. CDR3 bases read: TGCAGTGCTAGAGTTTCAGGGAGCACTGAA.

This clone was observed at least ten times. Sequencing ends 3 residues short of the CDR3 end; the germline J gene provides the rest. The chain has TRBV6-2 or TRBV6-3 and TRBJ1-5; 8 nucleotides match TRBD1. CDR1 is MNHEY and CDR2 is SVGEGT in the germline V gene. The CDR3 length is 14 residues. The CDR3 protein is CASSDGQGRYPQHF. The DNA read from the CDR3 is TGTGCCAGCAGTGACGGACAGGGAAGGTACCCC.

This clone was counted ten times or more. The read gets to within 3 residues of the CDR3 end, and the germline J gene fills in the rest. The V and J genes are TRBV20-1 and TRBJ1-2; 8 bases line up with TRBD1. V was clipped by 4 bases and J by 5 bases; unmatched bases: 9. Germline V lookup: CDR1 DFQATT, CDR2 SNEGSKA (reference sequence). The CDR3 consists of 14 residues. CDR3 sequence reads: CSAIPQQGVYGYTF. The part of the CDR3 DNA that was read is TGCAGTGCTATCCCTCAACAGGGGGTTTATGGC.

This clone was observed a few times. The covered CDR3 bases are TGTGCCAGCAGTCCTTACCGGACCGGGGGAGGGGATGGC. Translating gives CASSPYRTGGGDG. The whole CDR3 region reads CASSPYRTGGGDGYTF. V and J are TRBV2 and TRBJ1-2; TRBD1 might be the D (5 bases). The read terminates 3 residues before the CDR3 end, so the remaining end is supplied by the germline J gene. Trimming stripped 5 bases from V and 6 bases from J, with 22 bases between. This CDR3 has 16 residues. Germline CDR1 and CDR2: SNHLY and FYNNEI.

This clone has at least ten counts. Partial CDR3 DNA: TGTGCCTGGAGTGTATATCCCTACGATCGTGAA. Translation gives CAWSVYPYDRE. The full CDR3 sequence reads CAWSVYPYDREAFF. The genes are TRBV30 and TRBJ1-1; no clear D gene. From the germline J gene comes the end of the CDR3, since the read stops 3 residues before it. The V end lost 0 bases, the J end lost 7 bases, and 15 bases lay between the germline ends. This CDR3 region has 14 residues. From germline, CDR1 is GTSNPN and CDR2 SVGIG (reference sequence).

This clone occurred many times. A read error may account for a junction end that differs from germline. The read terminates 3 residues before the CDR3 end, so the remaining end is supplied by the germline J gene. The chain has TRBV4-2 and TRBJ2-3, with 10 bases that match TRBD2. CDR3 size: 16 residues. The germline CDR1 and CDR2 sequences are LGHNA and YNFKEQ. CDR3 protein: CASSQDASGGADTQYF. The CDR3 DNA, read in part, is TGCGCCAGCAGCCAAGATGCGAGCGGGGGGGCAGATACG.

In its sample, this clone was seen many times. The CDR3 protein is CASSRDRGGNQPQHF. Incomplete CDR3 DNA: TGTGCCAGCAGTCGCGACCGCGGCGGCAATCAGCCC. The J gene is TRBJ1-5, the V gene TRBV7-3; D gene ambiguous. The read falls 3 residues short of the CDR3 end, and the missing part is taken from the germline J gene. The CDR3 contains 15 residues. CDR1 and CDR2 (germline): SGHTA, FQGTGA. V was pared by 6 bases and J by 2 bases, with 14 bases between.

In this sample, this clone turned up many times. The read is 3 residues too short to cover the CDR3 end, so that end is filled in from the germline J gene. This CDR3 is also generated by other DNA sequences in the sample. The chain has TRBV5-4 and TRBJ2-7, with 11 bases that match TRBD2. This CDR3 spans 16 amino acids. Germline CDR1 is SGHNT and CDR2 is YYREEE (reference sequence). J was trimmed by 3 bases and V by 4 bases; bases with no gene match: 9. CDR3 protein: CASSDGTSGFYYEQYF. CDR3 bases read: TGTGCCAGCAGCGACGGGACTAGCGGTTTCTACTACGAG. The entire variable domain, with the rest obtained from reference TRBV5-4 and TRBJ2-7, is as follows: ETGVTQSPTHLIKTRGQQVTLRCSSQSGHNTVSWYQQALGQGPQFIFQYYREEENGRGNFPPRFSGLQFPNYSSELNVNALELDDSALYLCASSDGTSGFYYEQYFGPGTRLTVT.

This clone was seen at least ten times. The read terminates 3 residues before the CDR3 end, so the remaining end is supplied by the germline J gene. The genes are TRBV7-3 and TRBJ1-3; 9 bases are a match to TRBD1. V lost 4 bases to trimming and J lost 8 bases; unmatched junction nucleotides: 6. CDR1 and CDR2 from the germline V gene are SGHTA and FQGTGA. There are 14 residues in the CDR3. The part of the CDR3 DNA that was read is TGTGCCAGCAGCTCCGGACAGGGGAGCGACACC. This encodes CASSSGQGSDT. The whole CDR3 is CASSSGQGSDTIYF.

This clone was seen at least ten times. The CDR3 end falls 3 residues outside the read, so it is completed with the germline J gene. The V gene is TRBV12-3 or TRBV12-4, the J gene TRBJ2-1; D unclear. Trimming took 8 bases from V and 6 from J, leaving 5 bases between them. The length of the CDR3 is 10 residues. The part of the CDR3 DNA that was read is TGTGCCAGCGGCATCAATGAG. As protein: CASGINE. The full CDR3 protein is CASGINEQFF.

This clone was seen at least ten times. The read terminates 3 residues before the CDR3 end, so the remaining end is supplied by the germline J gene. The V call is TRBV7-9, the J call TRBJ1-3; perhaps TRBD1 as D (6 bases). Looked up from germline, CDR1 is SEHNR and CDR2 is FQNEAQ (reference sequence). V lost 3 bases, J lost 4 bases, and 13 bases lay in between. This CDR3 has 15 residues. CDR3 DNA, as far as it was read: TGTGCCAGCAGCTTCTACAGGGTCACCGGAAACACC. Its protein product is CASSFYRVTGNT. The whole CDR3 sequence reads CASSFYRVTGNTIYF.

Regarding this clone: With a much larger clone just one base away, this may be a read error. The read comes to an end 3 residues before the CDR3 does, leaving the germline J gene to fill in the end. The gene calls are TRBV20-1 and TRBJ2-3, with TRBD2 matching 9 bases. The CDR3 is made up of 16 amino acids. Germline V gives CDR1 DFQATT, CDR2 SNEGSKA (reference sequence). The CDR3 DNA, read in part, is TGCCGTGCTACCGATAGCGGGAGAAGGGTCACAGATACG. It encodes CRATDSGRRVTDT. The entire CDR3 reads CRATDSGRRVTDTQYF.

This clone has a count of ten or more. The read ends 3 residues shy of where the CDR3 ends; the end is completed using the germline J gene. The gene calls are TRBV20-1 and TRBJ2-7, with 15 nucleotides matching TRBD2. CDR1 and CDR2 (germline): DFQATT, SNEGSKA (reference sequence). The CDR3 runs to 16 residues. J was trimmed by 2 bases and V by 3 bases; bases with no gene match: 5. The part of the CDR3 DNA that was read is TGCAGTGCTAGGGGGACTAGCGGGGGGCAAACCTACGAG. This translates into CSARGTSGGQTYE. The CDR3 in its entirety is CSARGTSGGQTYEQYF.

This clone has a handful of counts. A far larger clone is only one base removed, so a read error is likely. The sequenced fragment ends 3 residues before the CDR3 boundary, so the rest is inferred from the germline J gene. The rearrangement uses TRBV7-9 and TRBJ2-1; D perhaps matches TRBD2 (6 bases). CDR1 is SEHNR, CDR2 FQNEAQ, per germline (reference sequence). This CDR3 has 14 amino acids. The chain's CDR3 is CTSSLVFGGDEQFF. The CDR3 DNA, read in part, is TGTACCAGCAGCTTAGTCTTCGGAGGGGATGAG.

This clone was observed at least ten times. The CDR3 is cut off 3 residues early in the read; its end comes from the germline J gene. The chain combines TRBV13 with TRBJ1-1, with TRBD1 matching over 10 bases. The germline V gene has CDR1 PRHDT and CDR2 FYEKMQ (reference sequence). The V segment lost 4 bases and the J segment 6 bases; nucleotides outside the gene matches: 2. The CDR3 has 13 amino acids. The sequenced CDR3 bases are TGTGCCAGCAGCTCGACAGGGGGCGCTGAA. Translation gives CASSSTGGAE. The complete CDR3 sequence is CASSSTGGAEAFF.

Many counts were recorded for this clone. The CDR3: CSASQGATYGYTF. The CDR3 DNA, read in part, is TGCAGTGCTAGCCAGGGGGCGACCTATGGC. The rearrangement joins TRBV20-1 to TRBJ1-2, with 8 nucleotides matching TRBD1. The sequenced fragment ends 3 residues before the CDR3 boundary, so the rest is inferred from the germline J gene. The V gene's germline CDR1 is DFQATT and CDR2 SNEGSKA (reference sequence). With 3 bases clipped from V and 4 bases from J, the junction kept 4 bases outside the gene matches. This CDR3 contains 13 residues.

This clone has ten or more counts. The DNA read from the CDR3 is TGTGCCTGGAATCCAGGGGCGAACACTGAA. This encodes CAWNPGANTE. The whole CDR3 reads CAWNPGANTEAFF. The chain links TRBV30 to TRBJ1-1, with D maybe TRBD1 (6 bases). Read data end 3 residues before the CDR3 end; the end is taken from the germline J gene. The germline V gene has CDR1 GTSNPN and CDR2 SVGIG (reference sequence). V was shortened by 4 bases and J by 1 base, with 10 bases between the two germline ends. CDR3 length equals 13 residues.

Within the sample, this clone is medium-sized. With the read ending 3 residues before the CDR3 end, the germline J gene is used to fill in that end. Other DNA sequences in the same sample also yield this CDR3. The chain links TRBV7-3 to TRBJ2-1, with 11 bases identical to TRBD2. Losses at the gene ends were 5 bases for V and 5 bases for J; bases not matched to a gene: 8. This CDR3 has 16 residues. From germline, CDR1 is SGHTA and CDR2 FQGTGA. The chain's CDR3 is CASSPGASGGNNEQFF. The part of the CDR3 DNA that was read is TGTGCCAGCAGCCCAGGGGCTAGCGGGGGGAACAATGAG.

This clone was seen at least ten times. The read gets to within 3 residues of the CDR3 end, and the germline J gene fills in the rest. The chain recombines TRBV30 with TRBJ1-1; possibly TRBD1 for D (5 bases). CDR3 size: 14 residues. Germline CDR1 GTSNPN, CDR2 SVGIG (reference sequence). V was trimmed by 4 bases and J by 2 bases, leaving 14 bases between them. The CDR3 here is CAWNRGARNTEAFF. Incomplete CDR3 DNA: TGTGCCTGGAATAGAGGGGCCAGAAACACTGAA.

This clone was detected ten times or more. The DNA ends 3 residues before the CDR3 does, and the rest of the CDR3 is filled in from the germline J gene. This chain uses TRBV5-6 with TRBJ2-5; a weak D match, TRBD2 (6 bases). Deletions cut 2 bases from V and 0 bases from J, with 8 bases between. Germline assignment: CDR1 SGHDT and CDR2 YYEEEE. The CDR3 runs to 14 residues. CDR3 DNA, as far as it was read: TGTGCCAGCAGCTTCCGGGACTACCAAGAGACC. It specifies CASSFRDYQET. The full CDR3 protein reads CASSFRDYQETQYF. The full variable domain, in which reference TRBV5-6 and TRBJ2-5 provide the parts outside the CDR3, is DAGVTQSPTHLIKTRGQQVTLRCSPKSGHDTVSWYQQALGQGPQFIFQYYEEEERQRGNFPDRFSGHQFPNYSSELNVNALLLGDSALYLCASSFRDYQETQYFGPGTRLLVL.

As concerns this clone: The CDR3 extends 3 residues past the end of the read, so its final part is completed from the germline J gene. The rearrangement links TRBV5-1 to TRBJ2-1, with D tentatively TRBD1 (6 bases). The ends were cut back, 5 bases at V and 0 bases at J, with 12 bases in the middle. Germline-derived CDR1 and CDR2 are SGHRS and YFSETQ. This CDR3 contains 15 residues. CDR3 bases read: TGCGCCAGCAGAAGAACAGGGAGCTCCTACAATGAG. This sequence encodes CASRRTGSSYNE. The complete CDR3 protein is CASRRTGSSYNEQFF.